A selection of T cell receptor beta chains follows, all from one sample in a study of blood T cell repertoires in COVID-19. Generated by immunoSEQ multiplex PCR, the TCRdb table keeps only in-frame clones and is missing some. The data contain approximately 330,000 clones, about 86% of them seen just once; the ten biggest clones take up roughly 4.2%. Specimen: PBMCs or T cells enriched from blood (not recorded which). The receptors shown here come from a woman between 40 and 50 years old with acute COVID-19. Each CDR3 is given without its conserved first and last residue.

J gene: TRBJ2-7
V gene: TRBV9
CDR3 protein: ASRGNGVRDYREGLHEQY

J gene: TRBJ1-2
V gene: TRBV28
CDR3 protein: ASSLPGRGGRGYT

J gene: TRBJ2-1
V gene: TRBV19
CDR3 protein: ASSIRFSGPNEQF

J gene: TRBJ2-1
V gene: TRBV7-6
CDR3 protein: ASSPQYRDRGSQRWVINEQF

J gene: TRBJ1-6
V gene: TRBV3-1/TRBV3-2
CDR3 protein: ASSQRTGVYNSPLH

J gene: TRBJ2-2
V gene: TRBV2
CDR3 protein: ASRKGAEWTGELF

J gene: TRBJ2-3
V gene: TRBV5-1
CDR3 protein: ASSSGLAGASTDTQY

J gene: TRBJ2-7
V gene: TRBV6-5
CDR3 protein: ASKGTGGNEQY

J gene: TRBJ2-7
V gene: TRBV5-1
CDR3 protein: ASSPNRQRVSYEQY

J gene: TRBJ1-1
V gene: TRBV3-1/TRBV3-2
CDR3 protein: ASSQRERFGRAF

J gene: TRBJ2-3
V gene: TRBV4-2
CDR3 protein: ASSLDGGSTDTQY

J gene: TRBJ2-3
V gene: TRBV13
CDR3 protein: ASSHGQGSDTQY

J gene: TRBJ2-5
V gene: TRBV5-1
CDR3 protein: ASRRQANQETQY

J gene: TRBJ1-1
V gene: TRBV15
CDR3 protein: ATSRDQGGANEAF

J gene: TRBJ2-7
V gene: TRBV3-1/TRBV3-2
CDR3 protein: ASSQAGYGRYEQY

J gene: TRBJ2-2
V gene: TRBV7-2
CDR3 protein: ASSRRTGELF

J gene: TRBJ2-7
V gene: TRBV5-6
CDR3 protein: ASSLGTGATYEQY

J gene: TRBJ1-1
V gene: TRBV5-5
CDR3 protein: ASSLGLTVNTEAF

J gene: TRBJ1-1
V gene: TRBV20-1
CDR3 protein: SASQSGGGTEAF

J gene: TRBJ2-3
V gene: TRBV28
CDR3 protein: ASSLERGGGKY

J gene: TRBJ2-4
V gene: TRBV7-9
CDR3 protein: ASSLGDRGPDIQY

J gene: TRBJ2-1
V gene: TRBV3-1/TRBV3-2
CDR3 protein: ASSLRTSGNEQF

J gene: TRBJ2-4
V gene: TRBV6-5
CDR3 protein: ASSYVSDIQY

J gene: TRBJ2-1
V gene: TRBV9
CDR3 protein: ASSEGFGDIYNEQF

J gene: TRBJ2-5
V gene: TRBV5-1
CDR3 protein: ASSFGTQVLGETQY

J gene: TRBJ2-7
V gene: TRBV11-2
CDR3 protein: ASSLDFSGQY

J gene: TRBJ2-3
V gene: TRBV9
CDR3 protein: ASSGQRSTDTQY

J gene: TRBJ1-2
V gene: TRBV7-9
CDR3 protein: ASSPRDRGLYGYT

J gene: TRBJ1-1
V gene: TRBV19
CDR3 protein: ASSTPPGTMNTEAF

J gene: TRBJ2-2
V gene: TRBV5-1
CDR3 protein: ASSLEGVRTGELF

J gene: TRBJ2-7
V gene: TRBV15
CDR3 protein: ATSRDRQGVFSYEQY

J gene: TRBJ2-7
V gene: TRBV12-3/TRBV12-4
CDR3 protein: ASSLASGYEQY

J gene: TRBJ1-1
V gene: TRBV5-1
CDR3 protein: ASSTQGQPNTEAF

J gene: TRBJ2-1
V gene: TRBV27
CDR3 protein: ASSLTYNEQF

J gene: TRBJ1-2
V gene: TRBV12-3/TRBV12-4
CDR3 protein: ASSLSGKDGYT

J gene: TRBJ2-2
V gene: TRBV6-1
CDR3 protein: ASSEARAILTGELF

J gene: TRBJ1-4
V gene: TRBV6-5
CDR3 protein: ASSLLDRPNEKLF

J gene: TRBJ1-2
V gene: TRBV6-1
CDR3 protein: ASSEGRVDGYT

J gene: TRBJ1-5
V gene: TRBV6-5
CDR3 protein: ASSPGTHNQPQH

J gene: TRBJ1-2
V gene: TRBV5-5
CDR3 protein: ASSPGPYGYT

J gene: TRBJ2-3
V gene: TRBV5-1
CDR3 protein: ASSGGTRSVAN

J gene: TRBJ1-3
V gene: TRBV10-3
CDR3 protein: AISETGATGNTIY

J gene: TRBJ1-1
V gene: TRBV3-1/TRBV3-2
CDR3 protein: ASSQRFPGQGTKNTEAF

J gene: TRBJ1-1
V gene: TRBV7-2
CDR3 protein: ASSSQPSTGGGAF

J gene: TRBJ2-1
V gene: TRBV27
CDR3 protein: ASQTHGQSRNEQF

J gene: TRBJ1-5
V gene: TRBV25-1
CDR3 protein: ASSEGGNQPQH

J gene: TRBJ2-1
V gene: TRBV7-2
CDR3 protein: ASSFDLGEQF

J gene: TRBJ1-2
V gene: TRBV18
CDR3 protein: ASSLFRDRTEMGYGYT